This is a list of T cell receptor beta chains from one sample in a study of cytomegalovirus exposure and HLA in healthy donors. Repertoires were generated with immunoSEQ multiplex PCR, while TCRdb's copy carries only in-frame clones and drops some. The repertoire consists of some 150,000 clones, with about 80% occurring once and the leading ten covering approximately 4.5%. Sequenced: PBMCs. All receptors come from a man younger than 45 in good health and CMV-seronegative. The conserved cysteine and the conserved F or W are not part of the CDR3 here.

j_gene | v_gene | CDR3aa
TRBJ2-1 | TRBV29-1 | SVVKREAYNEQF
TRBJ2-1 | TRBV7-8 | ASSTRQGSYNEQF
TRBJ1-2 | TRBV7-8 | ASRQGVGYGYT
TRBJ2-7 | TRBV19 | ASQDRGSYEQY
TRBJ1-3 | TRBV27 | ASSHQAGYGNTIY
TRBJ1-4 | TRBV7-6 | ASSQGGKTNEKLF
TRBJ2-1 | TRBV7-3 | ASSSPGHQNEQF
NA | TRBV5-6 | ASSLVDSYEQY
TRBJ2-3 | TRBV6-5 | ASSLTRVSTDTQY
TRBJ2-1 | TRBV7-2 | ASEGGTSSYNEQF
TRBJ1-2 | TRBV5-1 | ASSLGEGGYT
TRBJ1-1 | TRBV27 | ASSNSGVNTEAF
TRBJ2-1 | TRBV7-2 | ASSRKEGTVYNEQF
TRBJ1-2 | TRBV15 | ATSRDPGSGGYT
TRBJ1-1 | TRBV5-1 | ASSETGETF
TRBJ1-5 | TRBV4-3 | ASSQDYRYSNQPQH
TRBJ1-2 | TRBV19 | ASSQGQNYGYT
TRBJ1-3 | TRBV29-1 | SVRGLSGNTIY
TRBJ2-1 | TRBV15 | ATSRGGPYNEQF
TRBJ1-5 | TRBV5-5 | ASSPAGTGWDQPQH
TRBJ1-4 | TRBV7-3 | ASPQGVF